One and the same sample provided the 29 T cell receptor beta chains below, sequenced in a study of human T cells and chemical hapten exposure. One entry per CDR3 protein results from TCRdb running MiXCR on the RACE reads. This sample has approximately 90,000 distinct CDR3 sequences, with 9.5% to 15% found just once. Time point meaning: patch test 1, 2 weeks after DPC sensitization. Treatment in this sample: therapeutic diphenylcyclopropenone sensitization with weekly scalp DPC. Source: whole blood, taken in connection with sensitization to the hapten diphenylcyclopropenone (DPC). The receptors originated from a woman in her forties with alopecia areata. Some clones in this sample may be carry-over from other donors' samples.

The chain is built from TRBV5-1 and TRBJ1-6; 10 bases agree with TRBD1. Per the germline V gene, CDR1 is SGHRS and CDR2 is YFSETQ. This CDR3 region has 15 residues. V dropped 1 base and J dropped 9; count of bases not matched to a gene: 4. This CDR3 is CASSLKGQGGSPLHF. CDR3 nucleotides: TGCGCCAGCAGCTTGAAAGGACAGGGGGGTTCACCCCTCCACTTT.

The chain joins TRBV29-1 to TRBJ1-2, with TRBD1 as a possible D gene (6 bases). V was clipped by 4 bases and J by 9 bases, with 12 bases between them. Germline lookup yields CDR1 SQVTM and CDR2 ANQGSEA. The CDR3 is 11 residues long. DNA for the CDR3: TGCAGCGTTGGAGCTCAGGGGCGCTACACCTTC. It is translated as CSVGAQGRYTF.

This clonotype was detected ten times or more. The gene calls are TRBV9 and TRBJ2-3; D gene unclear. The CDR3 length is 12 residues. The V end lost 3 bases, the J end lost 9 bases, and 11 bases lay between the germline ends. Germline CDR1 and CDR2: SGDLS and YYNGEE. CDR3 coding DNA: TGTGCCAGCAGCGCCGACCCCGGGACGCAGTATTTT. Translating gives CASSADPGTQYF.

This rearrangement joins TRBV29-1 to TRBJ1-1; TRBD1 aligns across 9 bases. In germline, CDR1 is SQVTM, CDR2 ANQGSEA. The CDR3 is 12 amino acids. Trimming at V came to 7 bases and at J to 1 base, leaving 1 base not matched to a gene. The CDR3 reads CSGDRANTEAFF. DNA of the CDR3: TGCAGCGGGGACAGGGCGAACACTGAAGCTTTCTTT.

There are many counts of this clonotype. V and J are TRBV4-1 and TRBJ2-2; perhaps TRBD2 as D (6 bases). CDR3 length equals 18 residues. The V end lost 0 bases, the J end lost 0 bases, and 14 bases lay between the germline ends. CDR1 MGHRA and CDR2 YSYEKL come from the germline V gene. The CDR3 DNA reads TGCGCCAGCAGCCAAGAGGGCGGGCTAGCGACGAACACCGGGGAGCTGTTTTTT. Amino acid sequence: CASSQEGGLATNTGELFF.

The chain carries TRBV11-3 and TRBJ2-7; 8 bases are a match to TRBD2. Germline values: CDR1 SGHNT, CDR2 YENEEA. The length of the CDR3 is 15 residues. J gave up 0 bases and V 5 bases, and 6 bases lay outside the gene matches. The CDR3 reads CASSVSGDSSYEQYF. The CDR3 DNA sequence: TGTGCCAGCAGCGTTAGCGGGGATAGCTCCTACGAGCAGTACTTC.

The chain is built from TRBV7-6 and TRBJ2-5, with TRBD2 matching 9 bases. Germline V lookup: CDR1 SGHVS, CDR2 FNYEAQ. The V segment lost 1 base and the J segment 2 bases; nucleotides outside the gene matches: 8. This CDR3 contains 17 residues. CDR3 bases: TGTGCCAGCAGCTTAGGGGTGATTAGCGGGGGTCAAGAGACCCAGTACTTC. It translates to CASSLGVISGGQETQYF.

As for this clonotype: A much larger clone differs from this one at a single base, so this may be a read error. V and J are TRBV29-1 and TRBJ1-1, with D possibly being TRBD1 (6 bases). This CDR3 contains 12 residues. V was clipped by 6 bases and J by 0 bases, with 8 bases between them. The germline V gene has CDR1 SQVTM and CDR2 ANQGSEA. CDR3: CSVGQMNTEAFF. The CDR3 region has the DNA TGCAGCGTAGGACAGATGAACACTGAAGCTTTCTTT.

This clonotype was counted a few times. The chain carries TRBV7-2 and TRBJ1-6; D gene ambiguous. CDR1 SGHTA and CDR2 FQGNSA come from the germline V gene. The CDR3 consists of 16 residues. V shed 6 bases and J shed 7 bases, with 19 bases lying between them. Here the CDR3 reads CASSPESGPLNSPLHF. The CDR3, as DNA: TGTGCCAGCAGTCCCGAATCCGGGCCGCTAAATTCACCCCTCCACTTT.

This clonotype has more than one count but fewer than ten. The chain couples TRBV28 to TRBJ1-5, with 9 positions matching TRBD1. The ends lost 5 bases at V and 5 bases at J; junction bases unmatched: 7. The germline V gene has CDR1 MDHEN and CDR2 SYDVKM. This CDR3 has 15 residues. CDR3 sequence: CASSPGTGNHQPQHF. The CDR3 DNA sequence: TGTGCCAGCAGTCCCGGGACAGGGAATCATCAGCCCCAGCATTTT. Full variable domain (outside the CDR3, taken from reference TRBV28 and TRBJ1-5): DVKVTQSSRYLVKRTGEKVFLECVQDMDHENMFWYRQDPGLGLRLIYFSYDVKMKEKGDIPEGYSVSREKKERFSLILESASTNQTSMYLCASSPGTGNHQPQHFGDGTRLSIL.

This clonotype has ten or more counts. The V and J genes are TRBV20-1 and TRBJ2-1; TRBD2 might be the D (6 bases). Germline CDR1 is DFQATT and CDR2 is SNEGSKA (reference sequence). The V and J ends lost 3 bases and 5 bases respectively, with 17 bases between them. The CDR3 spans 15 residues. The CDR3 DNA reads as TGCAGTGCTAGTAAGCCTAGCGAATTGAACAATGAGCAGTTCTTC. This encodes CSASKPSELNNEQFF.

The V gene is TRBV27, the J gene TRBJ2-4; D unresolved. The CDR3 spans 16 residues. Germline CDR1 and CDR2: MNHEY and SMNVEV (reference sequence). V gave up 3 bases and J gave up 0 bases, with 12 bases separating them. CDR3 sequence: CASSFATKAAKNIQYF. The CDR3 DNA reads TGTGCCAGCAGTTTCGCAACCAAAGCAGCCAAAAACATTCAGTACTTC.

CDR3 in DNA: TGTGCCAGCAGCCAGGTCGGATTTAGCATGAACACTGAAGCTTTCTTT. Protein sequence: CASSQVGFSMNTEAFF. The chain links TRBV4-2 to TRBJ1-1, with unresolved D. This CDR3 spans 16 amino acids. Germline V CDR1 and CDR2: LGHNA, YNFKEQ. With 3 bases removed from V and 0 bases from J, the gap between germline ends came to 14 bases.

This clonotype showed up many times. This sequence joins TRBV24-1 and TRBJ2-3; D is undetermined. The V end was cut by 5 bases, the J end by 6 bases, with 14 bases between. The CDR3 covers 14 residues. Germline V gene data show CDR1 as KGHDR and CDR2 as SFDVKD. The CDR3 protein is CATSGTAQRDTQYF. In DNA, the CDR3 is TGTGCCACCAGTGGGACGGCCCAAAGGGATACGCAGTATTTT.

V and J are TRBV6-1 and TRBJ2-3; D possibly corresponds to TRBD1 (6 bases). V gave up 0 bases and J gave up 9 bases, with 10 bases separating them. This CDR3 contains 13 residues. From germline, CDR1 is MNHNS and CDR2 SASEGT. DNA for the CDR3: TGTGCCAGCAGTGAAGCTTCCACAGGGACGCAGTATTTT. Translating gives CASSEASTGTQYF.

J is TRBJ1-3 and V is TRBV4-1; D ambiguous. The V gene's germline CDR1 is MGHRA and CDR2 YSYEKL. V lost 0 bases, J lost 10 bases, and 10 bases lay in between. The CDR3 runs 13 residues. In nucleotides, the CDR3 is TGCGCCAGCAGCCAAGAAAACGGGTGGACCATATATTTT. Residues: CASSQENGWTIYF.

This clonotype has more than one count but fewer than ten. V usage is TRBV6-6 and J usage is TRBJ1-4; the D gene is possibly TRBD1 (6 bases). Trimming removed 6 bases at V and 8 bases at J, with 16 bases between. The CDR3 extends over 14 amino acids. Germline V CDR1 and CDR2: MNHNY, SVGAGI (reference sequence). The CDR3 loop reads CASSLRTVGEKLFF. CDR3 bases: TGTGCCAGCAGCCTCCGGACAGTCGGGGAAAAACTGTTTTTT.

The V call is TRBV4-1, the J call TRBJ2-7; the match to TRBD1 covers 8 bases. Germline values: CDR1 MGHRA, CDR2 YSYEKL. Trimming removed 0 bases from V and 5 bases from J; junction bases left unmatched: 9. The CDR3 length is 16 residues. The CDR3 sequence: CASSQDPSRGPNEQYF. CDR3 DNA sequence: TGCGCCAGCAGCCAAGATCCGAGCAGGGGGCCTAACGAGCAGTACTTC.

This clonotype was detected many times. For the CDR3, the DNA is TGTGCCACCAGTGATCAGGGGGCAGCCTACGAGCAGTACTTC. Translating gives CATSDQGAAYEQYF. The V and J genes are TRBV24-1 and TRBJ2-7, with 8 bases aligning to TRBD1. V shed 3 bases, J shed 2 bases, and the junction held 2 bases outside the gene matches. CDR1 and CDR2 (germline): KGHDR, SFDVKD. The CDR3 has 14 residues.

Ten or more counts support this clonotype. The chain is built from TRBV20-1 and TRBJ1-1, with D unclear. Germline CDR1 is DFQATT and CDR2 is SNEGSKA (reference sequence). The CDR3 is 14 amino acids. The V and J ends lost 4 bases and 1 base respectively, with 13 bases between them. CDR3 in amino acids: CSATGPPTNTEAFF. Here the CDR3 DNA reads TGCAGTGCTACAGGCCCCCCCACGAACACTGAAGCTTTCTTT.

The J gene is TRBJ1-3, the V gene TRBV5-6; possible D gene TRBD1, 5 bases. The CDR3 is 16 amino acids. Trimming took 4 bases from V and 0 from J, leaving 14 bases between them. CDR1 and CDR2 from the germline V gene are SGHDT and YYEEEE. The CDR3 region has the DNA TGTGCCAGCAGCCCCCGAGGGGTGGCCTCTGGAAACACCATATATTTT. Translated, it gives CASSPRGVASGNTIYF.

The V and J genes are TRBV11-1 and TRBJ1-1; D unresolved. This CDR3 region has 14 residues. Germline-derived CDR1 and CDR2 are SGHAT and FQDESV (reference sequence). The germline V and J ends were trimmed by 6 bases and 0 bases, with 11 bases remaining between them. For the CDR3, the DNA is TGTGCCAGCAGACCGACTGACATGAACACTGAAGCTTTCTTT. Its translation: CASRPTDMNTEAFF.

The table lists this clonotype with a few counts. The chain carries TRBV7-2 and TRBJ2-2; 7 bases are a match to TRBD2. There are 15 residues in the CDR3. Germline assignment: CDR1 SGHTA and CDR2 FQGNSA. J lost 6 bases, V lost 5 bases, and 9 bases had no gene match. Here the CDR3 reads CASSPIGTTPGELFF. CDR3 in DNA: TGTGCCAGCAGCCCCATAGGGACTACACCCGGGGAGCTGTTTTTT. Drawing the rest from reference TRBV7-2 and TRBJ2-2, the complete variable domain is GAGVSQSPSNKVTEKGKDVELRCDPISGHTALYWYRQSLGQGLEFLIYFQGNSAPDKSGLPSDRFSAERTGGSVSTLTIQRTQQEDSAVYLCASSPIGTTPGELFFGEGSRLTVL.

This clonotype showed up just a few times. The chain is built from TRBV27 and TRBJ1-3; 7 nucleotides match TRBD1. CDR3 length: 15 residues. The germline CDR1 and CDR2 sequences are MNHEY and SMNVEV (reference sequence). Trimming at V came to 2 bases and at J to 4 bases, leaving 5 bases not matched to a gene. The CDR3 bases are TGTGCCAGCAGTTTAACGACAGGGACCGGAAACACCATATATTTT. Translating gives CASSLTTGTGNTIYF.

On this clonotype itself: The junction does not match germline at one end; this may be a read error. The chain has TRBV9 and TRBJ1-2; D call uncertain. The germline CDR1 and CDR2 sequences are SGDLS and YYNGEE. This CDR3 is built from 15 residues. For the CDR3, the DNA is TGTGTCAGCAGCGTAGGAGGAGACGGGAACTATGGCTACACCTTC. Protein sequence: CVSSVGGDGNYGYTF. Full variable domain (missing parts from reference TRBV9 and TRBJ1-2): DSGVTQTPKHLITATGQRVTLRCSPRSGDLSVYWYQQSLDQGLQFLIQYYNGEERAKGNILERFSAQQFPDLHSELNLSSLELGDSALYFCVSSVGGDGNYGYTFGSGTRLTVV.

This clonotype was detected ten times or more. This CDR3 is CASSYSGLNYGYTF. The CDR3 bases are TGTGCCAGCAGTTACTCGGGACTCAACTATGGCTACACCTTC. J is TRBJ1-2 and V is TRBV6-2 or TRBV6-3; TRBD1 is a possible D gene (5 bases). V lost 0 bases to trimming and J lost 2 bases, with 7 bases between them. Germline V lookup: CDR1 MNHEY, CDR2 SVGEGT. This CDR3 comprises 14 residues.

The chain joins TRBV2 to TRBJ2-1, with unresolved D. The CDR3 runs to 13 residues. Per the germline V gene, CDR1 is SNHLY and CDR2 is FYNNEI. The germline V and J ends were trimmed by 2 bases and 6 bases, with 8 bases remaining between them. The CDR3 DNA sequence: TGTGCCAGCAGTGAATCCCGGGCCAATGAGCAGTTCTTC. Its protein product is CASSESRANEQFF. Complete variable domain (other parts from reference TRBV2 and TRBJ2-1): EPEVTQTPSHQVTQMGQEVILRCVPISNHLYFYWYRQILGQKVEFLVSFYNNEISEKSEIFDDQFSVERPDGSNFTLKIRSTKLEDSAMYFCASSESRANEQFFGPGTRLTVL.

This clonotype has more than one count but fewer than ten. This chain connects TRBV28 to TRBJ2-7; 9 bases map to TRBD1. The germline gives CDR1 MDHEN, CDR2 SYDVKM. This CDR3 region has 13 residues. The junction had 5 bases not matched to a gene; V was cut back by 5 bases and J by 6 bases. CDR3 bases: TGTGCCAGCAGTCCGGGGGACAGGGTCGAGCAGTACTTC. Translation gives CASSPGDRVEQYF.

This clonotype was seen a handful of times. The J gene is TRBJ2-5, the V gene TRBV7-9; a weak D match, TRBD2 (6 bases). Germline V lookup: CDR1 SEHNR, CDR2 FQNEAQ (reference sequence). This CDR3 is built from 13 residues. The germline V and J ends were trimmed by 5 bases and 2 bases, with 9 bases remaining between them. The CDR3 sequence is CASSPGTQETQYF. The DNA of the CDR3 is TGTGCCAGCAGCCCCGGGACTCAAGAGACCCAGTACTTC.